This TCR beta chain appears in the sequencing data of a study of response to subunit inactivated influenza vaccine. General study points: That few new T cells are recruited by each seasonal influenza vaccination was the authors' suggestion.

This clonotype was detected only a few times. Antigen: not known. In TCRdb, the RT-PCR reads were re-called with MiXCR into one record per CDR3 protein. Among roughly 670,000 distinct CDR3 sequences listed, 12% to 15% were seen once. The CDR3 has 14 amino acids. Germline loops: CDR1 SGHVS, CDR2 FQNEAQ. V shed 5 bases and J 2 bases; nucleotides not matched to a gene: 6. The sample was PBMCs from blood, taken 14 to 15 days before vaccination. The rearrangement links TRBV7-8 to TRBJ2-7; 7 bases line up with TRBD2. The clonotype originates from a man in his fifties or sixties who received an inactivated influenza vaccine. The CDR3 region is CASSPPGLAYEQYF. In DNA, the CDR3 is TGTGCCAGCAGCCCACCCGGACTAGCCTACGAGCAGTACTTC.